Below are 22 T cell receptor beta chains sequenced from a single sample in a study of CD8+ T cells in alopecia areata. RNA extraction and reverse transcription yielded cDNA as sequencing template. Clones were sequenced by immunoSEQ multiplex PCR, and TCRdb holds only the in-frame ones, with some missing. The sample carries about 150,000 clones, about 59% recorded once. Sample treatment: oral pan-JAK inhibitor, 5-10 mg twice daily. The specimen comprised CD8+ T cells sorted from blood, sampled at week 4, from a patient treated with tofacitinib. The source is a human donor with alopecia areata.

The CDR3 here is CASSVGTDSYEQYF. The CDR3 DNA reads TGTGCCAGCAGCGTTGGGACGGACTCCTACGAGCAGTACTTC. This rearrangement joins TRBV9 to TRBJ2-7; D tentatively fits TRBD1 or TRBD2 (5 bases each). V lost 2 bases and J 0 bases, leaving 9 bases between the germline ends. In germline, CDR1 is SGDLS, CDR2 YYNGEE. There are 14 residues in the CDR3.

V gene TRBV7-9 combines with J gene TRBJ1-5; 7 bases line up with TRBD1. This CDR3 is 15 amino acids long. V shed 1 base and J 9 bases; nucleotides not matched to a gene: 9. Germline V gene lookup returns CDR1 SEHNR and CDR2 FQNEAQ (reference sequence). CDR3 region: CASSLGLTGDRPQHF. Written as DNA, the CDR3 is TGTGCCAGCAGCTTAGGGTTGACTGGGGACAGGCCCCAGCATTTT.

There are a few counts of this clone. The chain has TRBV5-1 and TRBJ1-1; D not certain. CDR1 SGHRS and CDR2 YFSETQ come from the germline V gene. The CDR3 has 13 amino acids. V was clipped by 1 base and J by 2 bases, with 6 bases between them. The CDR3 protein is CASSLKGNTEAFF. CDR3 nucleotide sequence: TGCGCCAGCAGCTTGAAGGGAAACACTGAAGCTTTCTTT.

The chain links TRBV7-8 to TRBJ2-1; D is unresolved. The germline gives CDR1 SGHVS, CDR2 FQNEAQ. The CDR3 is 14 residues long. Trimming cost V 0 bases and J 8 bases, with 11 bases left between them. The DNA of the CDR3 is TGTGCCAGCAGCTTAGCAACTCCTAGGGATGAGCAGTTCTTC. Translation gives CASSLATPRDEQFF.

The V and J genes are TRBV29-1 and TRBJ2-2; 12 bases map to TRBD2. The CDR3 loop spans 13 amino acids. The trim removed 5 bases at V and 9 bases at J, leaving 4 bases unmatched. Germline V gives CDR1 SQVTM, CDR2 ANQGSEA. The CDR3 region is CSVLTSGGWELFF. CDR3 coding DNA: TGCAGCGTTCTGACTAGCGGGGGTTGGGAGCTGTTTTTT.

V gene TRBV4-1 combines with J gene TRBJ2-3, with 9 bases aligning to TRBD2. This CDR3 comprises 18 residues. From germline, CDR1 is MGHRA and CDR2 YSYEKL. V trimming: 4 bases; J trimming: 4 bases; junction bases outside the gene matches: 15. The CDR3 DNA follows: TGCGCCAGCAGCCCGGGGTGGCGGGGGGGCCATAGCGCAGATACGCAGTATTTT. Translation gives CASSPGWRGGHSADTQYF.

CDR3 sequence: CAWSHGTGFYEQYF. In DNA form, the CDR3 reads TGTGCCTGGAGTCACGGGACAGGGTTTTACGAGCAGTACTTC. The chain links TRBV30 to TRBJ2-7, with TRBD1 identical over 9 bases. V gave up 2 bases and J gave up 4 bases; unmatched junction bases: 6. CDR3 length: 14 residues. Germline values: CDR1 GTSNPN, CDR2 SVGIG (reference sequence). The entire variable domain, with the rest obtained from reference TRBV30 and TRBJ2-7, is as follows: SQTIHQWPATLVQPVGSPLSLECTVEGTSNPNLYWYRQAAGRGLQLLFYSVGIGQISSEVPQNLSASRPQDRQFILSSKKLLLSDSGFYLCAWSHGTGFYEQYFGPGTRLTVT.

The V call is TRBV30, the J call TRBJ2-7; D uncertain. V lost 4 bases, J lost 4 bases, and 11 bases lay in between. The germline V gene encodes CDR1 GTSNPN and CDR2 SVGIG (reference sequence). The CDR3 consists of 12 residues. CDR3 DNA sequence: TGTGCCTGGATCGGTAGTGGTTACGAGCAGTACTTC. Translating it yields CAWIGSGYEQYF.

This sequence joins TRBV4-1 and TRBJ2-1, with TRBD2 as a possible D gene (6 bases). Germline V gene lookup returns CDR1 MGHRA and CDR2 YSYEKL. There are 15 residues in the CDR3. V was trimmed by 4 bases and J by 7 bases, leaving 17 bases between them. CDR3 DNA sequence: TGCGCCAGCAGCCTCGTCGGGGGTCTTACAAATGAGCAGTTCTTC. This codes for CASSLVGGLTNEQFF.

This sequence joins TRBV6-5 and TRBJ1-5; 10 nucleotides line up with TRBD1. Germline V CDR1 and CDR2: MNHEY, SVGAGI. The CDR3 is made up of 15 amino acids. The ends lost 5 bases at V and 6 bases at J; junction bases unmatched: 7. DNA for the CDR3: TGTGCCAGCAGTCGGGACAGGGGTCACTCTCAGCCCCAGCATTTT. Its protein is CASSRDRGHSQPQHF.

The chain joins TRBV5-6 to TRBJ2-2; D call uncertain. The germline gives CDR1 SGHDT, CDR2 YYEEEE. Trimming left V 4 bases short and J 3 bases short, with 7 bases between. The CDR3 spans 13 residues. CDR3 sequence (DNA): TGTGCCAGCAGCGCCGAGGACACCGGGGAGCTGTTTTTT. Residues: CASSAEDTGELFF.

This clone occurred once. The chain employs TRBV9 and TRBJ2-2; 9 nucleotides align to TRBD2. The CDR3 totals 15 residues. CDR1 is SGDLS, CDR2 YYNGEE, per germline. V lost 0 bases and J lost 7; bases outside the gene matches: 4. In nucleotides, the CDR3 is TGTGCCAGCAGCGTAGGCGGGGGGGCCGGCGGGGAGCTGTTTTTT. Its protein is CASSVGGGAGGELFF.

This clone was recorded a few times. The genes are TRBV27 and TRBJ1-5, with D perhaps matching TRBD1 (5 bases). This CDR3 comprises 14 residues. Trimming removed 3 bases from V and 6 bases from J, with 12 bases in between. Germline values: CDR1 MNHEY, CDR2 SMNVEV (reference sequence). CDR3 sequence reads: CASSFRQGGQPQHF. CDR3 nucleotides: TGTGCCAGCAGTTTCCGGCAGGGTGGTCAGCCCCAGCATTTT.

This clone has only a few counts. This sample includes further DNA sequences coding for the same CDR3. V and J are TRBV6-1 and TRBJ1-1, with D perhaps TRBD1 (5 bases). The CDR3 covers 12 residues. Trimming took off 7 bases at V and 1 base at J, with 7 bases between the two ends. CDR1 is MNHNS, CDR2 SASEGT, per germline. Written as DNA, the CDR3 is TGTGCCAGCAACCAGGGGAACACTGAAGCTTTCTTT. Its translation is CASNQGNTEAFF.

This chain links TRBV6-5 with TRBJ2-7; TRBD2 might be the D (5 bases). The V gene's germline CDR1 is MNHEY and CDR2 SVGAGI. CDR3 size: 13 residues. The V gene lost 10 bases and the J gene lost 2 bases, with 15 bases spanning the gap. The CDR3 nucleotides are TGTGCCACCGCCGGTGGACTTGCCTACGAGCAGTACTTC. This translates into CATAGGLAYEQYF.

This clone has just a few counts. This chain connects TRBV6-6 to TRBJ2-7; D remains ambiguous. CDR3 size: 10 residues. Germline CDR1 MNHNY, CDR2 SVGAGI (reference sequence). Trimming left V 11 bases short and J 4 bases short, with 9 bases between. CDR3 protein: CAAKRYEQYF. The CDR3 DNA reads TGTGCCGCAAAAAGGTACGAGCAGTACTTC.

The chain combines TRBV19 with TRBJ1-6; the D gene is possibly TRBD1 (6 bases). The CDR3 consists of 14 residues. Trimming removed 6 bases from V and 7 bases from J, with 13 bases in between. Per germline, CDR1 LNHDA and CDR2 SQIVND (reference sequence). The CDR3 DNA reads as TGTGCCAGTAGGACGGAGGGGGTAAATTCACCCCTCCACTTT. Its translation: CASRTEGVNSPLHF.

CDR3 coding DNA: TGCAGCGTTGAACGGGAGAACTATGGCTACACCTTC. Translation gives CSVERENYGYTF. The gene calls are TRBV29-1 and TRBJ1-2; D not certain. Germline loops: CDR1 SQVTM, CDR2 ANQGSEA. Trimming left V 2 bases short and J 2 bases short, with 6 bases between. This CDR3 is 12 amino acids long.

This clone was seen a handful of times. The gene calls are TRBV29-1 and TRBJ1-2; D is unclear. The CDR3 has 12 residues. Germline CDR1 and CDR2: SQVTM and ANQGSEA. V was pared by 3 bases and J by 3 bases, with 8 bases between. The CDR3 protein is CSVEDEYYGYTF. The DNA of the CDR3 is TGCAGCGTTGAGGACGAGTACTATGGCTACACCTTC.

The chain uses TRBV30 and TRBJ1-1; 7 bases align to TRBD1. With 5 bases clipped from V and 10 bases from J, the junction kept 16 bases outside the gene matches. This CDR3 is 14 amino acids long. Germline CDR1 is GTSNPN and CDR2 is SVGIG (reference sequence). The CDR3 bases are TGTGCCTGGGTGAACCAAGGGACAGTTTATCGAGCTTTCTTT. This gives the protein CAWVNQGTVYRAFF. Full variable domain (rest looked up from reference TRBV30 and TRBJ1-1): SQTIHQWPATLVQPVGSPLSLECTVEGTSNPNLYWYRQAAGRGLQLLFYSVGIGQISSEVPQNLSASRPQDRQFILSSKKLLLSDSGFYLCAWVNQGTVYRAFFGQGTRLTVV.

This sequence joins TRBV4-1 and TRBJ1-1; D gene unclear. Germline-derived CDR1 and CDR2 are MGHRA and YSYEKL. CDR3 length: 14 residues. Trimming shortened V by 0 bases and J by 5 bases, and 10 bases separated the two germline ends. The CDR3 loop is CASSQDSGRTEAFF. DNA for the CDR3: TGCGCCAGCAGCCAAGATTCGGGTCGGACTGAAGCTTTCTTT.

This chain connects TRBV10-3 to TRBJ2-6, with TRBD1 matching 8 bases. The CDR3 contains 18 residues. The germline gives CDR1 ENHRY, CDR2 SYGVKD. V was clipped by 4 bases and J by 0 bases; unmatched bases: 8. The CDR3 DNA is TGTGCCATCAGTGGCAGGGGGCTGCGAACCTCTGGGGCCAACGTCCTGACTTTC. This encodes CAISGRGLRTSGANVLTF.